These 26 T cell receptor beta chains were all obtained from the same sample, sequenced in a study of blood T cell repertoires in COVID-19. The data were produced by immunoSEQ multiplex PCR, yet TCRdb's version contains in-frame clones alone and is incomplete. The table records 250,000 to 300,000 clones, approximately 91% of them present only once. The sequenced material came from peripheral blood. These receptors were collected from a woman aged 30 to 39 with COVID-19, enrolled during active disease.

This sequence joins TRBV5-6 and TRBJ2-2; D is unclear. V dropped 2 bases and J dropped 7 bases, with 6 bases sitting between them. The CDR3 contains 12 residues. CDR1 is SGHDT, CDR2 YYEEEE, per germline. The CDR3 here is CASSFGIGELFF. The CDR3 bases are TGTGCCAGCAGCTTCGGTATCGGGGAGCTGTTTTTT.

This clone has just one count. The CDR3, as DNA: TGCAGCGCCGGGACAGGGGTTTCAGATACGCAGTATTTT. Protein sequence: CSAGTGVSDTQYF. This sequence joins TRBV29-1 and TRBJ2-3, with 10 bases matching TRBD1. After removal of 7 bases from V and 4 bases from J, the junction contained 5 bases not matched to a gene. This CDR3 is 13 amino acids long. Per germline, CDR1 SQVTM and CDR2 ANQGSEA.

This chain uses TRBV3-1 (or the pseudogene TRBV3-2) with TRBJ1-4, with 9 nucleotides matching TRBD1. The CDR3 covers 14 residues. V dropped 5 bases and J dropped 7; count of bases not matched to a gene: 5. Looked up from germline, CDR1 is LGHDT and CDR2 is YNNKEL (reference sequence). The CDR3 sequence is CASSTGTGFEKLFF. Here the CDR3 DNA reads TGTGCCAGCAGCACCGGGACAGGGTTTGAAAAACTGTTTTTT.

V is TRBV2 and J is TRBJ1-5; 8 positions agree with TRBD1. With V trimmed by 6 bases and J by 7 bases, 5 bases remained unmatched. This CDR3 is 13 amino acids long. The germline gives CDR1 SNHLY, CDR2 FYNNEI. The CDR3 DNA reads TGTGCCAGCAGATACAGGGGGGGACAGCCCCAGCATTTT. Residues: CASRYRGGQPQHF.

This chain connects TRBV7-9 to TRBJ2-7; 8 bases match TRBD1. The CDR3 consists of 14 residues. Per germline, CDR1 SEHNR and CDR2 FQNEAQ (reference sequence). Germline trimming cut 6 bases from V and 5 bases from J; bases unmatched to any gene: 9. In DNA, the CDR3 is TGTGCCAGCAGTATTCGGACAGGGTCCCACGAGCAGTACTTC. Its translation: CASSIRTGSHEQYF.

The chain carries TRBV2 and TRBJ1-1; D gene unclear. This CDR3 has 17 amino acids. CDR1 SNHLY and CDR2 FYNNEI come from the germline V gene. V was clipped by 5 bases and J by 3 bases, with 22 bases between them. Here the CDR3 DNA reads TGTGCCAGCAGTTCCAATTTAAATAACCCACGGGACACTGAAGCTTTCTTT. Translating it yields CASSSNLNNPRDTEAFF.

The chain uses TRBV9 and TRBJ1-6; maybe TRBD1 (6 bases). Germline loops: CDR1 SGDLS, CDR2 YYNGEE. The CDR3 spans 17 residues. Trimming cost V 4 bases and J 9 bases, with 23 bases left between them. In DNA form, the CDR3 reads TGTGCCAGCAGCCCCCTTTCAGGGGCTGATAATATTTCACCCCTCCACTTT. It translates to CASSPLSGADNISPLHF.

J is TRBJ1-1 and V is TRBV5-6; no clear D. Germline V gene sequence: CDR1 SGHDT, CDR2 YYEEEE. The V and J ends lost 4 bases and 1 base respectively, with 11 bases between them. The CDR3 has 14 residues. The DNA of the CDR3 is TGTGCCAGCAGCACGGTAGGGAGGAACACTGAAGCTTTCTTT. Protein sequence: CASSTVGRNTEAFF. The variable domain in full, completed from reference TRBV5-6 and TRBJ1-1, reads DAGVTQSPTHLIKTRGQQVTLRCSPKSGHDTVSWYQQALGQGPQFIFQYYEEEERQRGNFPDRFSGHQFPNYSSELNVNALLLGDSALYLCASSTVGRNTEAFFGQGTRLTVV.

This clone was observed a single time. This sequence joins TRBV7-9 and TRBJ1-1, with unresolved D. This CDR3 contains 13 residues. In germline, CDR1 is SEHNR, CDR2 FQNEAQ (reference sequence). V lost 1 base and J 2 bases, leaving 5 bases between the germline ends. The CDR3 nucleotides read TGTGCCAGCAGCTTAGTAGCCAACACTGAAGCTTTCTTT. It yields the protein CASSLVANTEAFF.

This chain connects TRBV2 to TRBJ1-3; D perhaps matches TRBD1 (5 bases). This CDR3 comprises 16 residues. Trimming pared 7 bases from V and 0 bases from J, leaving 16 bases between. Germline V CDR1 and CDR2: SNHLY, FYNNEI. CDR3 loop: CASKVDSASSGNTIYF. The CDR3 bases are TGTGCCAGCAAAGTAGACAGCGCTAGCTCTGGAAACACCATATATTTT.

This clone was picked up a small number of times. The chain couples TRBV11-2 to TRBJ1-3, with D uncertain. V dropped 3 bases and J dropped 0 bases, with 12 bases sitting between them. This CDR3 spans 16 amino acids. Germline V gene lookup returns CDR1 SGHAT and CDR2 FQNNGV. The DNA for the CDR3 is TGTGCCAGCAGCTTTAGTTTCTTGAGCTCTGGAAACACCATATATTTT. It specifies CASSFSFLSSGNTIYF.

This clone was observed a few times. The gene calls are TRBV5-6 and TRBJ2-3; D is possibly TRBD2 (5 bases). The CDR3 extends over 13 amino acids. Germline V gene lookup returns CDR1 SGHDT and CDR2 YYEEEE. Trimming left V 0 bases short and J 4 bases short, with 6 bases between. The DNA of the CDR3 is TGTGCCAGCAGCTTGGTGCGGGCAGATACGCAGTATTTT. This sequence encodes CASSLVRADTQYF.

J is TRBJ1-6 and V is TRBV2; 9 nucleotides match TRBD1. Losses at the gene ends were 7 bases for V and 10 bases for J; bases not matched to a gene: 8. CDR3 length equals 14 residues. CDR1 SNHLY and CDR2 FYNNEI come from the germline V gene. This CDR3 is CASIRDRESSPLHF. CDR3 sequence (DNA): TGTGCCAGCATAAGGGACAGGGAAAGCTCACCCCTCCACTTT.

Points on this clone: Other DNA sequences in the sample encode the same CDR3. The genes are TRBV5-1 and TRBJ1-4; tentative D call: TRBD1 (5 bases). Germline V gene data show CDR1 as SGHRS and CDR2 as YFSETQ. The CDR3 has 15 amino acids. V dropped 0 bases and J dropped 4 bases, with 10 bases sitting between them. This chain's CDR3 is CASSLARQGNEKLFF. Written as DNA, the CDR3 is TGCGCCAGCAGCTTGGCGCGGCAGGGTAATGAAAAACTGTTTTTT.

This clone was recorded only once. The chain couples TRBV29-1 to TRBJ1-1; no reliable D call. With 7 bases removed from V and 1 base from J, the gap between germline ends came to 10 bases. CDR1 SQVTM and CDR2 ANQGSEA come from the germline V gene. The CDR3 has 12 amino acids. The CDR3 bases are TGCAGCGGGAGCGGTGGGAACACTGAAGCTTTCTTT. Its translation is CSGSGGNTEAFF.

This sequence joins TRBV5-1 and TRBJ1-2; the D is unclear. From germline, CDR1 is SGHRS and CDR2 YFSETQ. The CDR3 has 13 residues. V was trimmed by 0 bases and J by 3 bases, leaving 6 bases between them. The CDR3 DNA reads TGCGCCAGCAGCTTGGTTGCAGACTATGGCTACACCTTC. This encodes CASSLVADYGYTF. Full variable domain (missing parts from reference TRBV5-1 and TRBJ1-2): KAGVTQTPRYLIKTRGQQVTLSCSPISGHRSVSWYQQTPGQGLQFLFEYFSETQRNKGNFPGRFSGRQFSNSRSEMNVSTLELGDSALYLCASSLVADYGYTFGSGTRLTVV.

This clone was counted once. The V gene is TRBV5-1, the J gene TRBJ2-2; a possible D gene is TRBD1 (6 bases). The CDR3 runs to 16 residues. V was pared by 5 bases and J by 5 bases, with 19 bases between. Germline values: CDR1 SGHRS, CDR2 YFSETQ. The DNA of the CDR3 is TGCGCCAGCAGACAGGGTGGAAGTTCGTTGACCGGGGAGCTGTTTTTT. It encodes CASRQGGSSLTGELFF.

The CDR3 DNA is TGTGCCAGCAGTTACTCGGACACCATGAACACTGAAGCTTTCTTT. This sequence encodes CASSYSDTMNTEAFF. The rearrangement joins TRBV6-5 to TRBJ1-1; a possible D gene is TRBD1 (5 bases). Looked up from germline, CDR1 is MNHEY and CDR2 is SVGAGI. The CDR3 runs 15 residues. Trimming shortened V by 0 bases and J by 0 bases, and 8 bases separated the two germline ends.

V and J are TRBV6-5 and TRBJ2-4; possibly TRBD2 for D (5 bases). CDR1 is MNHEY, CDR2 SVGAGI, per germline. V dropped 6 bases and J dropped 0 bases, with 9 bases sitting between them. The CDR3 has 14 amino acids. The CDR3 spells CASSNGLAKNIQYF. CDR3 DNA sequence: TGTGCCAGCAGCAACGGACTAGCCAAAAACATTCAGTACTTC.

This chain links TRBV6-4 with TRBJ2-3; 7 bases align to TRBD1. Germline CDR1 and CDR2: MRHNA and SNTAGT. The length of the CDR3 is 15 residues. V shed 6 bases and J 0 bases; nucleotides not matched to a gene: 6. For the CDR3, the DNA is TGTGCCAGCAGAAGGACAGGCCTGAGCACAGATACGCAGTATTTT. Translation: CASRRTGLSTDTQYF.

This chain connects TRBV19 to TRBJ2-1, with D perhaps matching TRBD2 (6 bases). V lost 3 bases and J lost 7, with 13 bases in between. The CDR3 sequence is 14 residues long. Germline loops: CDR1 LNHDA, CDR2 SQIVND (reference sequence). This CDR3 is CASSMGGAGNEQFF. The DNA for the CDR3 is TGTGCCAGTAGTATGGGGGGAGCTGGAAATGAGCAGTTCTTC.

This chain connects TRBV28 to TRBJ1-4, with 10 bases that match TRBD1. Looked up from germline, CDR1 is MDHEN and CDR2 is SYDVKM. This CDR3 comprises 15 residues. Trimming removed 7 bases from V and 6 bases from J; junction bases left unmatched: 8. CDR3 loop: CASIDRGRFHEKLFF. CDR3 sequence (DNA): TGTGCCAGCATCGACAGGGGGCGTTTCCATGAAAAACTGTTTTTT.

This chain joins TRBV5-1 and TRBJ1-5; perhaps TRBD1 as D (5 bases). Germline loops: CDR1 SGHRS, CDR2 YFSETQ. Trimming removed 6 bases at V and 2 bases at J, with 15 bases between. The CDR3 length is 15 residues. CDR3 coding DNA: TGCGCCAGCAAACGAGACACAGGCGGCAATCAGCCCCAGCATTTT. Its protein is CASKRDTGGNQPQHF.

This chain connects TRBV3-1 (or the pseudogene TRBV3-2) to TRBJ2-5, with 7 bases that match TRBD2. V shed 1 base, J shed 5 bases, and the junction held 7 bases outside the gene matches. The CDR3 is 15 residues long. Germline CDR1 reads LGHDT; CDR2 reads YNNKEL (reference sequence). The CDR3 is CASSQATGRYETQYF. DNA for the CDR3: TGTGCCAGCAGCCAAGCAACCGGGAGGTACGAGACCCAGTACTTC.

This chain joins TRBV7-9 and TRBJ2-3, with a possible D match to TRBD2 (5 bases). Between the trimmed V and J ends, which lost 5 bases and 6 bases, there was a span of 9 bases. The CDR3 spans 12 residues. The V gene's germline CDR1 is SEHNR and CDR2 FQNEAQ (reference sequence). CDR3 DNA: TGTGCCAGCAGCGCCATAGCGGATACGCAGTATTTT. This gives the protein CASSAIADTQYF. Together with reference TRBV7-9 and TRBJ2-3, the CDR3 gives the full variable domain: DTGVSQNPRHKITKRGQNVTFRCDPISEHNRLYWYRQTLGQGPEFLTYFQNEAQLEKSRLLSDRFSAERPKGSFSTLEIQRTEQGDSAMYLCASSAIADTQYFGPGTRLTVL.

J is TRBJ1-1 and V is TRBV6-6; D is possibly TRBD1 (5 bases). The V end was cut by 6 bases, the J end by 2 bases, with 13 bases between. Germline CDR1 MNHNY, CDR2 SVGAGI (reference sequence). The CDR3 has 14 amino acids. The CDR3 protein is CASSLVGTNTEAFF. In DNA form, the CDR3 reads TGTGCCAGCAGCTTAGTTGGGACTAACACTGAAGCTTTCTTT.